Listed here are 22 T cell receptor beta chains from one sample, sequenced in a study of Graves' ophthalmopathy and Graves' hyperthyroidism. The authors amplified TCR beta CDR3 regions from RNA transcripts. First-round RT-PCR employed HTBI primers, with a second-round multiplex PCR after it. TCRdb reanalysed the multiplex PCR reads using MiXCR and keeps one entry per CDR3 protein. The repertoire holds around 590,000 distinct CDR3 sequences, with under 45% as singletons. Source material: peripheral blood or thyroid tissue (not recorded which). Source of these receptors: an adult man with Graves' hyperthyroidism.

The sample holds many counts of this clonotype. The CDR3 sequence: CSVETWGGYTF. In nucleotides, the CDR3 is TGCAGCGTTGAAACGTGGGGAGGCTACACCTTC. V usage is TRBV29-1 and J usage is TRBJ1-2; D unresolved. Between the trimmed V and J ends, which lost 2 bases and 8 bases, there was a span of 9 bases. Per the germline V gene, CDR1 is SQVTM and CDR2 is ANQGSEA. This CDR3 has 11 residues.

This chain's CDR3 is CAISSDTTYLNQPQHF. The CDR3 DNA reads TGTGCCATCAGTTCTGACACAACTTACCTAAATCAGCCCCAGCATTTT. The chain recombines TRBV10-3 with TRBJ1-5; no reliable D call. CDR3 length equals 16 residues. Germline V gene data show CDR1 as ENHRY and CDR2 as SYGVKD. Between the trimmed V and J ends, which lost 5 bases and 4 bases, there was a span of 18 bases.

This clonotype occurred many times. The chain joins TRBV6-5 to TRBJ1-2; possibly TRBD1 for D (5 bases). Germline V CDR1 and CDR2: MNHEY, SVGAGI. V lost 5 bases and J lost 2, with 12 bases in between. CDR3 length: 14 residues. CDR3 loop: CASSPRGGNYGYTF. DNA of the CDR3: TGTGCCAGCAGTCCCCGCGGGGGGAACTATGGCTACACCTTC.

This clonotype was seen at least ten times. The J gene is TRBJ1-2, the V gene TRBV12-3 or TRBV12-4; D is undetermined. V was pared by 3 bases and J by 8 bases, with 16 bases between. The CDR3 is made up of 14 amino acids. The chain's CDR3 is CASSFPGRSSGYTF. The CDR3, as DNA: TGTGCCAGCAGTTTTCCCGGCAGGTCTAGCGGCTACACCTTC.

This clonotype was counted at least ten times. The CDR3 coding sequence is TGTGCCAGCAGACCCGGACAGTTGAACACTGAAGCTTTCTTT. Residues: CASRPGQLNTEAFF. V gene TRBV12-3 or TRBV12-4 combines with J gene TRBJ1-1; possibly TRBD1 for D (6 bases). This CDR3 is built from 14 residues. The V end lost 6 bases, the J end lost 0 bases, and 11 bases lay between the germline ends.

This clonotype has at least ten counts. The chain recombines TRBV9 with TRBJ1-2; no reliable D call. Germline V gene lookup returns CDR1 SGDLS and CDR2 YYNGEE. This CDR3 spans 13 amino acids. The V and J ends lost 0 bases and 2 bases respectively, with 5 bases between them. CDR3 bases: TGTGCCAGCAGCGTAGTAATGAACTATGGCTACACCTTC. Its translation is CASSVVMNYGYTF. Full variable domain (outside the CDR3, taken from reference TRBV9 and TRBJ1-2): DSGVTQTPKHLITATGQRVTLRCSPRSGDLSVYWYQQSLDQGLQFLIQYYNGEERAKGNILERFSAQQFPDLHSELNLSSLELGDSALYFCASSVVMNYGYTFGSGTRLTVV.

This clonotype was counted only a few times. The chain couples TRBV29-1 to TRBJ2-2; TRBD1 is a possible D gene (6 bases). Trimming removed 8 bases at V and 3 bases at J, with 16 bases between. CDR1 and CDR2 from the germline V gene are SQVTM and ANQGSEA. The CDR3 contains 14 residues. This CDR3 reads CSLRSGVDTGELFF. The CDR3 bases are TGCAGCCTAAGATCAGGGGTCGACACCGGGGAGCTGTTTTTT.

The rearrangement uses TRBV28 and TRBJ2-7; 15 bases match TRBD2. V was clipped by 4 bases and J by 5 bases; unmatched bases: 0. The CDR3 has 14 amino acids. The germline V gene has CDR1 MDHEN and CDR2 SYDVKM. The CDR3 DNA follows: TGTGCCAGCAGTTGGACTAGCGGGAGGGACGAGCAGTACTTC. This translates into CASSWTSGRDEQYF. Full variable domain (outside the CDR3, taken from reference TRBV28 and TRBJ2-7): DVKVTQSSRYLVKRTGEKVFLECVQDMDHENMFWYRQDPGLGLRLIYFSYDVKMKEKGDIPEGYSVSREKKERFSLILESASTNQTSMYLCASSWTSGRDEQYFGPGTRLTVT.

This clonotype has only a few counts. The chain recombines TRBV7-2 with TRBJ2-3; no reliable D call. The ends were cut back, 10 bases at V and 2 bases at J, with 16 bases in the middle. CDR3 size: 14 residues. Germline V CDR1 and CDR2: SGHTA, FQGNSA. CDR3 sequence: CATLSLADTDTQYF. CDR3 DNA sequence: TGTGCCACCCTTAGCCTGGCGGACACAGATACGCAGTATTTT.

This chain uses TRBV6-6 with TRBJ1-5; tentatively, D is TRBD1 (5 bases). With 6 bases removed from V and 7 bases from J, the gap between germline ends came to 13 bases. Germline values: CDR1 MNHNY, CDR2 SVGAGI (reference sequence). The CDR3 spans 13 residues. CDR3: CASRGDSGQPQHF. The CDR3 coding sequence is TGTGCCAGCAGAGGGGATTCTGGGCAGCCCCAGCATTTT.

The genes are TRBV27 and TRBJ2-2, with a possible D match to TRBD2 (5 bases). This CDR3 comprises 15 residues. Germline-derived CDR1 and CDR2 are MNHEY and SMNVEV (reference sequence). The V end was cut by 1 base, the J end by 1 base, with 7 bases between. The CDR3 sequence: CASSLFAGNTGELFF. Written as DNA, the CDR3 is TGTGCCAGCAGTTTATTTGCGGGGAACACCGGGGAGCTGTTTTTT.

In this sample, this clonotype turned up many times. The rearrangement joins TRBV29-1 to TRBJ2-7; 8 positions agree with TRBD1. Germline V gene lookup returns CDR1 SQVTM and CDR2 ANQGSEA. The CDR3 totals 13 residues. The V segment lost 4 bases and the J segment 2 bases; nucleotides outside the gene matches: 4. This chain's CDR3 is CSVVSDRAYEQYF. The CDR3 bases are TGCAGCGTTGTTTCGGACAGGGCCTACGAGCAGTACTTC.

This clonotype has just a few counts. A read error may explain this, as a much larger clone is one base away. This chain joins TRBV7-2 and TRBJ1-2; D is unclear. The germline V gene encodes CDR1 SGHTA and CDR2 FQGNSA. The CDR3 runs 13 residues. Between the trimmed V and J ends, which lost 1 base and 6 bases, there was a span of 9 bases. CDR3: CASSLDLGDGYTF. The CDR3 nucleotides are TGTGCCAGCAGCTTAGACTTAGGAGATGGCTACACCTTC.

In its sample, this clonotype was seen many times. The chain employs TRBV29-1 and TRBJ1-5; D may be TRBD1 (6 bases). The CDR3 has 13 residues. The germline CDR1 and CDR2 sequences are SQVTM and ANQGSEA. Trimming took 5 bases from V and 5 from J, leaving 13 bases between them. The CDR3 here is CSVRRGYDQPQHF. CDR3 DNA sequence: TGCAGCGTTCGCAGGGGATACGATCAGCCCCAGCATTTT.

A word on this clonotype: This sequence may be a read error, since a much larger clone differs from it by one base. V usage is TRBV19 and J usage is TRBJ1-1; possibly TRBD1 for D (5 bases). CDR1 LNHDA and CDR2 SQIVND come from the germline V gene (reference sequence). The CDR3 contains 14 residues. CDR3 residues: CASAPGPASTEASF. Here the CDR3 DNA reads TGTGCCAGTGCCCCGGGACCCGCCAGCACTGAAGCTTCCTTT.

As for this clonotype: A much bigger clone sits one base away, suggesting this may be a read error. V usage is TRBV7-2 and J usage is TRBJ2-2; no clear D gene. The germline CDR1 and CDR2 sequences are SGHTA and FQGNSA. The CDR3 contains 12 residues. V was shortened by 8 bases and J by 4 bases, with 8 bases between the two germline ends. CDR3 residues: CASGYFTGELFF. The CDR3 nucleotides are TGTGCCAGCGGCTACTTCACCGGGGAGCTGTTTTTT. Full variable domain (remainder filled in from reference TRBV7-2 and TRBJ2-2): GAGVSQSPSNKVTEKGKDVELRCDPISGHTALYWYRQSLGQGLEFLIYFQGNSAPDKSGLPSDRFSAERTGGSVSTLTIQRTQQEDSAVYLCASGYFTGELFFGEGSRLTVL.

This clonotype was recorded once. The chain is built from TRBV20-1 and TRBJ2-5; 7 bases are shared with TRBD2. The J call may not be correct, given that the DNA end is closer to TRBJ2-1. This CDR3 has 17 amino acids. CDR1 and CDR2 from the germline V gene are DFQATT and SNEGSKA (reference sequence). For the CDR3, the DNA is TGCAGTGCTAGGGACGCCCAAGGGGCGGGAGAATACAATGAGCAGTTCTTC. It translates to CSARDAQGAGEYNEQFF.

Points on this clonotype: Possible read error: a much larger clone is one base away. The conserved phenylalanine or tryptophan is not found at the CDR3 terminus, so this likely reflects a read error. The chain links TRBV7-9 to TRBJ2-7, with 15 bases aligning to TRBD2. Germline CDR1 and CDR2: SEHNR and FQNEAQ (reference sequence). The CDR3 length is 16 residues. V gave up 1 base and J gave up 7 bases; unmatched junction bases: 5. Here the CDR3 reads CASSLGTSGRAGEQYL. The CDR3 DNA follows: TGTGCCAGCAGCTTAGGGACTAGCGGGAGGGCCGGAGAGCAGTACCTC.

J is TRBJ2-5 and V is TRBV29-1; 8 bases line up with TRBD1. CDR1 is SQVTM and CDR2 is ANQGSEA in the germline V gene. J was trimmed by 4 bases and V by 8 bases; bases with no gene match: 9. The CDR3 sequence is 13 residues long. This chain's CDR3 is CSRYRGLGETQYF. As DNA, the CDR3 is TGCAGCCGATACAGGGGGTTAGGAGAGACCCAGTACTTC.

CDR3 loop: CATSDRVRYNEQFF. The DNA of the CDR3 is TGTGCCACCAGTGATAGGGTGAGGTACAATGAGCAGTTCTTC. This chain uses TRBV24-1 with TRBJ2-1; no definite D call. This CDR3 has 14 residues. With 3 bases removed from V and 4 bases from J, the gap between germline ends came to 9 bases. Germline V lookup: CDR1 KGHDR, CDR2 SFDVKD.

This clonotype showed up just a few times. A much larger clone lies a single base off, so this may be a read error. This chain connects TRBV3-1 to TRBJ2-7; 14 nucleotides line up with TRBD2. V lost 5 bases to trimming and J lost 9 bases; unmatched junction nucleotides: 6. The germline V gene encodes CDR1 LGHDT and CDR2 YNNKEL (reference sequence). This CDR3 spans 14 amino acids. CDR3 sequence reads: CASSVGLAGAVQYF. CDR3 coding DNA: TGTGCCAGCAGCGTGGGACTAGCGGGAGCCGTGCAGTACTTC.

In regard to this clonotype: This could be a read error, since a much larger clone is one nucleotide away. This chain links TRBV12-3 or TRBV12-4 with TRBJ1-2; D call uncertain. V was clipped by 6 bases and J by 0 bases, with 14 bases between them. The CDR3 totals 15 residues. CDR3 protein: CASSKKGLANYGYTF. The CDR3 DNA is TGTGCCAGCAGCAAGAAAGGGTTAGCTAACTATGGCTACACCTTC.